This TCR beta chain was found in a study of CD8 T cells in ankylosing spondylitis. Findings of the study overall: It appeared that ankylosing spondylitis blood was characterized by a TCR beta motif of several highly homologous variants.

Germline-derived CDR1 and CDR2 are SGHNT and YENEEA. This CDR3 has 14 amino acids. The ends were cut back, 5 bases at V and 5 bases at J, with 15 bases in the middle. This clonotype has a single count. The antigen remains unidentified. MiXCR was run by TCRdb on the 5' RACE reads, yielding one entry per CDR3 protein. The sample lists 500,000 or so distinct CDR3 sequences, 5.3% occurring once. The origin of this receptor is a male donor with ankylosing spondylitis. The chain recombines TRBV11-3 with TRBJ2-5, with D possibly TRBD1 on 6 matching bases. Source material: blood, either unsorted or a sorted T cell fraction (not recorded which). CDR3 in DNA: TGTGCCAGCAGCCCCGCTACAGGGCGGGAGACCCAGTACTTC. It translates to CASSPATGRETQYF.